This TCR beta chain appears in the sequencing data of a study of T cells in Graves' hyperthyroidism and ophthalmopathy. The TCR beta CDR3 regions underwent amplification using RNA transcripts as the source. HTBI primers were used for first-round RT-PCR of the TCR CDR3. TCRdb independently ran MiXCR on the multiplex PCR reads; one entry per CDR3 protein. The sample carries a few hundred thousand distinct CDR3 sequences, less than 15% recorded once. This clonotype came up a few times. The material sequenced was blood. This TCR came from a woman aged 40 to 50 with Graves' hyperthyroidism that later progressed to Graves' ophthalmopathy.

The CDR3 DNA is TGTGCCTGTACAGGGGGCGCGAAATTCTACGAGCAGTACTTC. Translating gives CACTGGAKFYEQYF. The chain links TRBV30 to TRBJ2-7; TRBD1 matches at 9 bases. This CDR3 spans 14 amino acids. V was clipped by 6 bases and J by 3 bases; unmatched bases: 9. Germline V gene data show CDR1 as GTSNPN and CDR2 as SVGIG (reference sequence).